This T cell receptor (beta chain) was identified during a study of beta chain features in type 1 diabetes. The V gene's germline CDR1 is SGHAT and CDR2 FQNNGV. V lost 5 bases, J lost 9 bases, and 12 bases stayed unmatched. The CDR3 runs to 15 residues. General study points: In patients and controls equally, PCR might favor templates that are shorter.

This clone was observed a few times. Its target is not known. Expressed TCRB transcripts were sequenced because the isolated RNA had all been reverse transcribed beforehand. Using immunoSEQ multiplex PCR, the repertoire was profiled, and TCRdb retains in-frame clones only, with some absent. This repertoire shows hundreds of thousands of clones, 13% to 15% found once; its top ten account for roughly 7%. The chain employs TRBV11-2 and TRBJ1-2, with TRBD1 identical over 10 bases. The clonotype was recovered from a man in his thirties or forties in good health. The sample was central memory CD4+ T cells from blood. CDR3: CASSLAPGTGDRYTF. CDR3 nucleotides: TGTGCCAGCAGCCTAGCGCCCGGGACAGGGGACCGCTACACCTTC.